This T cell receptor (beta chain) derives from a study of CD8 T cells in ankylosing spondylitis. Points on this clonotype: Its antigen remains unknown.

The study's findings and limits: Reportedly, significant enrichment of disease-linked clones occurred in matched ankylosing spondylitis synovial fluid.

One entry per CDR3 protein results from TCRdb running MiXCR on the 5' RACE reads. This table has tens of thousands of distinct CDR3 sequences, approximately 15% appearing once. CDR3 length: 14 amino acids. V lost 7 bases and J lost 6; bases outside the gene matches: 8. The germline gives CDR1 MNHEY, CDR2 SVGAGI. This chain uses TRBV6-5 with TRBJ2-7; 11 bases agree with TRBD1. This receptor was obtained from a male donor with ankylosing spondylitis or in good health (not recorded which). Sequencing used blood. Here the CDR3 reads CASIKDRGQSEQYF. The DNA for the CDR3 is TGTGCCAGCATCAAGGACAGGGGGCAAAGCGAGCAGTACTTC.